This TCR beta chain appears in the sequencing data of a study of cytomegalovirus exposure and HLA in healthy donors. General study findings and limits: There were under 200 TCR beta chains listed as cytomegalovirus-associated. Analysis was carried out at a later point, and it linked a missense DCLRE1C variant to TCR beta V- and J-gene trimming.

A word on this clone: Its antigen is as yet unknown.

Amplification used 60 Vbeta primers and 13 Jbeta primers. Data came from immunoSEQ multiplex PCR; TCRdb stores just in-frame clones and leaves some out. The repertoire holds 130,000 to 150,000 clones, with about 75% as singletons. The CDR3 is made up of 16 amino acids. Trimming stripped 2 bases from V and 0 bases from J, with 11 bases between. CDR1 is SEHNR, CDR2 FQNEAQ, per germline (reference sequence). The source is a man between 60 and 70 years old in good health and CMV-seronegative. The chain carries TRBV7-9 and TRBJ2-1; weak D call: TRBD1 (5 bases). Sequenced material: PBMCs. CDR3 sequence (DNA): TGTGCCAGCAGCTTAATCATGGGGCCCTCCTACAATGAGCAGTTCTTC. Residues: CASSLIMGPSYNEQFF.